This entry lists 27 T cell receptor beta chains sequenced from one sample in a study of blood T cell repertoires in COVID-19. The assay was immunoSEQ multiplex PCR, and TCRdb's table has in-frame clones only and misses some. The sample has about 180,000 clones; about 90% are singletons. Sequenced: PBMCs or T cells enriched from blood (not recorded which). The origin of the receptors is a woman aged 45-60 years who had recovered from COVID-19.

The chain employs TRBV5-4 and TRBJ2-3; D not certain. CDR3 length: 14 amino acids. Per the germline V gene, CDR1 is SGHNT and CDR2 is YYREEE (reference sequence). Trimming took 2 bases from V and 0 from J, leaving 7 bases between them. CDR3 nucleotide sequence: TGTGCCAGCAGCTTTGTGGAGAGCACAGATACGCAGTATTTT. Encoded protein: CASSFVESTDTQYF.

This sequence joins TRBV3-1 (or the pseudogene TRBV3-2) and TRBJ2-3; 10 bases are shared with TRBD2. V shed 3 bases and J 0 bases; nucleotides not matched to a gene: 21. Germline V gene data show CDR1 as LGHDT and CDR2 as YNNKEL (reference sequence). There are 22 residues in the CDR3. CDR3 protein: CASSHDNPGTSGVTPSTDTQYF. The CDR3 DNA sequence: TGTGCCAGCAGCCACGACAATCCGGGAACTAGCGGGGTCACCCCTAGCACAGATACGCAGTATTTT.

The chain is built from TRBV7-8 and TRBJ1-2; D is unresolved. The V end was cut by 1 base, the J end by 3 bases, with 12 bases between. The CDR3 is 15 amino acids. The V gene's germline CDR1 is SGHVS and CDR2 FQNEAQ. This CDR3 is CASSLVGDRHYGYTF. The CDR3 region has the DNA TGTGCCAGCAGCTTAGTTGGAGACCGGCACTATGGCTACACCTTC. The full variable domain, completed using reference TRBV7-8 and TRBJ1-2, is GAGVSQSPRYKVAKRGQDVALRCDPISGHVSLFWYQQALGQGPEFLTYFQNEAQLDKSGLPSDRFFAERPEGSVSTLKIQRTQQEDSAVYLCASSLVGDRHYGYTFGSGTRLTVV.

This clone occurred a few times. The chain uses TRBV7-2 and TRBJ2-7, with 7 bases lining up with TRBD2. CDR1 is SGHTA and CDR2 is FQGNSA in the germline V gene. V shed 2 bases, J shed 6 bases, and the junction held 13 bases outside the gene matches. This CDR3 is built from 16 residues. CDR3 sequence (DNA): TGTGCCAGCAGCTTATACCGGGGGGTTAGGGCCTCCGAGCAGTACTTC. Amino acid sequence: CASSLYRGVRASEQYF.

The V and J genes are TRBV3-1 (or the pseudogene TRBV3-2) and TRBJ1-2; D perhaps matches TRBD1 (5 bases). The CDR3 runs 15 residues. The V end was cut by 3 bases, the J end by 5 bases, with 16 bases between. CDR1 is LGHDT, CDR2 YNNKEL, per germline (reference sequence). The CDR3 here is CASSQGPRAAYGYTF. In DNA form, the CDR3 reads TGTGCCAGCAGCCAGGGGCCACGGGCGGCATATGGCTACACCTTC.

This clone was observed once. This chain connects TRBV3-1 (or the pseudogene TRBV3-2) to TRBJ2-1; D is perhaps TRBD2 (6 bases). The germline V and J ends were trimmed by 1 base and 5 bases, with 15 bases remaining between them. The germline gives CDR1 LGHDT, CDR2 YNNKEL (reference sequence). The CDR3 contains 16 residues. The CDR3 protein is CASSQATGVRDNEQFF. The CDR3 bases are TGTGCCAGCAGCCAAGCAACGGGAGTGAGGGACAATGAGCAGTTCTTC.

The chain employs TRBV3-1 (or the pseudogene TRBV3-2) and TRBJ1-2; 10 bases line up with TRBD1. CDR3 length: 14 amino acids. The ends lost 4 bases at V and 6 bases at J; junction bases unmatched: 5. Germline CDR1 reads LGHDT; CDR2 reads YNNKEL (reference sequence). In DNA form, the CDR3 reads TGTGCCAGCAGCCGACAGGGGGCTCGTAATGGCTACACCTTC. It is translated as CASSRQGARNGYTF.

This chain joins TRBV3-1 (or the pseudogene TRBV3-2) and TRBJ1-1; D gene uncertain. Germline V CDR1 and CDR2: LGHDT, YNNKEL (reference sequence). V gave up 1 base and J gave up 4 bases, with 4 bases separating them. The CDR3 has 12 amino acids. The CDR3 spells CASSQASTEAFF. Here the CDR3 DNA reads TGTGCCAGCAGCCAAGCGAGCACTGAAGCTTTCTTT.

The chain is built from TRBV28 and TRBJ2-5; D might be TRBD2 (7 bases). The V and J ends lost 6 bases and 2 bases respectively, with 16 bases between them. CDR1 is MDHEN, CDR2 SYDVKM, per germline. The CDR3 sequence is 15 residues long. The CDR3 DNA reads as TGTGCCAGCAGCCTTACAGGGCGGGGGCAAGAGACCCAGTACTTC. Protein product: CASSLTGRGQETQYF.

V usage is TRBV29-1 and J usage is TRBJ1-3, with a tentative D call TRBD1 (5 bases). This CDR3 comprises 14 residues. The germline CDR1 and CDR2 sequences are SQVTM and ANQGSEA. V lost 6 bases to trimming and J lost 1 base, with 13 bases between them. The CDR3 DNA is TGCAGCGTGCGCCTAGACAGATCTGGAAACACCATATATTTT. It translates to CSVRLDRSGNTIYF.

The chain is built from TRBV19 and TRBJ1-4; D not certain. The CDR3 has 13 amino acids. Germline CDR1 is LNHDA and CDR2 is SQIVND (reference sequence). V dropped 7 bases and J dropped 8 bases, with 14 bases sitting between them. Here the CDR3 DNA reads TGTGCCAGTACCGAGAGCAGGCCGGAAAAACTGTTTTTT. This codes for CASTESRPEKLFF.

This clone was seen a single time. V is TRBV5-1 and J is TRBJ1-4, with D perhaps TRBD1 (5 bases). Germline loops: CDR1 SGHRS, CDR2 YFSETQ. This CDR3 has 16 residues. Trimming stripped 0 bases from V and 1 base from J, with 10 bases between. The CDR3 here is CASSLEGLGTNEKLFF. CDR3 coding DNA: TGCGCCAGCAGCTTGGAGGGGCTTGGAACTAATGAAAAACTGTTTTTT.

The rearrangement uses TRBV4-1 and TRBJ2-7; D is possibly TRBD2 (6 bases). V was cut by 4 bases and J by 3 bases, with 19 bases left in between. Looked up from germline, CDR1 is MGHRA and CDR2 is YSYEKL. This CDR3 is built from 16 residues. The CDR3 here is CASSPSPGAFNYEQYF. CDR3 in DNA: TGCGCCAGCAGCCCTTCACCGGGAGCTTTCAACTACGAGCAGTACTTC.

The J gene is TRBJ2-3, the V gene TRBV6-5; maybe TRBD2 (6 bases). Germline V gene lookup returns CDR1 MNHEY and CDR2 SVGAGI. This CDR3 region has 15 residues. Trimming stripped 2 bases from V and 1 base from J, with 10 bases between. The CDR3 loop reads CASSYQGLRTDTQYF. In DNA form, the CDR3 reads TGTGCCAGCAGTTACCAGGGACTCCGCACAGATACGCAGTATTTT.

This sequence joins TRBV4-3 and TRBJ1-2; TRBD1 agrees at 9 bases. The CDR3 is 17 amino acids. Germline V gene data show CDR1 as LGHNA and CDR2 as YSLEER. V shed 0 bases and J 5 bases; nucleotides not matched to a gene: 10. The CDR3 protein is CASSQEGQGTGLYGYTF. CDR3 sequence (DNA): TGCGCCAGCAGCCAAGAAGGGCAGGGGACAGGGTTATATGGCTACACCTTC.

The chain carries TRBV29-1 and TRBJ1-4; 8 bases align to TRBD1. Germline CDR1 and CDR2: SQVTM and ANQGSEA. This CDR3 contains 13 residues. After removal of 6 bases from V and 7 bases from J, the junction contained 7 bases not matched to a gene. CDR3 sequence (DNA): TGCAGCGTCAGACAGGGGTGGAGTGAAAAACTGTTTTTT. It is translated as CSVRQGWSEKLFF.

The gene calls are TRBV28 and TRBJ2-7; D call uncertain. V shed 3 bases and J shed 4 bases, with 7 bases lying between them. Germline V gene data show CDR1 as MDHEN and CDR2 as SYDVKM. The CDR3 is 12 residues long. This CDR3 is CASSLARYEQYF. In DNA form, the CDR3 reads TGTGCCAGCAGTTTGGCCAGGTACGAGCAGTACTTC.

The chain uses TRBV14 and TRBJ2-7; TRBD1 matches 11 bases. J lost 5 bases, V lost 4 bases, and 7 bases had no gene match. The CDR3 is made up of 15 amino acids. Germline V gives CDR1 SGHDN, CDR2 FVKESK. The CDR3 loop reads CASSLRRTGGDEQYF. CDR3 nucleotides: TGTGCCAGCAGCCTACGAAGGACAGGGGGCGACGAGCAGTACTTC.

This rearrangement joins TRBV6-1 to TRBJ2-3; D call uncertain. The germline V and J ends were trimmed by 4 bases and 0 bases, with 17 bases remaining between them. The CDR3 has 17 residues. Germline V lookup: CDR1 MNHNS, CDR2 SASEGT. The CDR3 DNA is TGTGCCAGCAGTGCCTCTTATCGGAGTCCTAGCACAGATACGCAGTATTTT. Protein sequence: CASSASYRSPSTDTQYF.

The rearrangement uses TRBV5-5 and TRBJ1-5; perhaps TRBD1 as D (5 bases). The length of the CDR3 is 14 residues. Between the trimmed V and J ends, which lost 3 bases and 5 bases, there was a span of 12 bases. CDR1 and CDR2 from the germline V gene are SGHKS and YYEKEE (reference sequence). The DNA for the CDR3 is TGTGCCAGCAGCTGGGGGGAGACCTATCAGCCCCAGCATTTT. Its protein product is CASSWGETYQPQHF.

The chain has TRBV7-2 and TRBJ2-7; 7 bases align to TRBD2. The length of the CDR3 is 16 residues. The V gene end was trimmed by 1 base and the J gene end by 2 bases; junction bases not matched to a gene: 8. Germline V gene sequence: CDR1 SGHTA, CDR2 FQGNSA. CDR3: CASSLGWSGAAYEQYF. CDR3 DNA: TGTGCCAGCAGCTTAGGGTGGAGCGGGGCCGCCTACGAGCAGTACTTC.

V and J are TRBV6-1 and TRBJ1-2; D uncertain. CDR1 and CDR2 (germline): MNHNS, SASEGT. The CDR3 has 12 residues. Trimming left V 1 base short and J 4 bases short, with 4 bases between. Written as DNA, the CDR3 is TGTGCCAGCAGTGAAGGGAGCTATGGCTACACCTTC. Translation gives CASSEGSYGYTF.

This clone was counted once. The genes are TRBV19 and TRBJ2-1, with 10 bases identical to TRBD2. Trimming took 4 bases from V and 5 from J; bases not matched to a gene: 5. The CDR3 spans 15 residues. Per germline, CDR1 LNHDA and CDR2 SQIVND (reference sequence). Here the CDR3 reads CASSRASGSHNEQFF. In nucleotides, the CDR3 is TGTGCCAGTAGTAGGGCTAGCGGGAGCCACAATGAGCAGTTCTTC.

The chain recombines TRBV7-9 with TRBJ1-2, with no clear D. Trimming left V 5 bases short and J 7 bases short, with 11 bases between. CDR1 is SEHNR, CDR2 FQNEAQ, per germline (reference sequence). This CDR3 comprises 12 residues. CDR3 protein: CASSPPEVGYTF. CDR3 DNA: TGTGCCAGCAGCCCTCCTGAGGTTGGCTACACCTTC.

This clone was detected ten times or more. The chain combines TRBV10-1 with TRBJ2-3, with D hard to call. Trimming removed 5 bases from V and 4 bases from J, with 10 bases in between. The CDR3 length is 13 residues. CDR1 is WNHNN and CDR2 is SYGVQD in the germline V gene (reference sequence). CDR3 DNA sequence: TGCGCCAGCAGTCGGTCCGGAGCAGATACGCAGTATTTT. It is translated as CASSRSGADTQYF.

The rearrangement uses TRBV19 and TRBJ1-2; D may be TRBD1 (5 bases). With 6 bases removed from V and 5 bases from J, the gap between germline ends came to 7 bases. Germline CDR1 is LNHDA and CDR2 is SQIVND (reference sequence). This CDR3 is built from 11 residues. CDR3 protein: CASSDRYGYTF. The CDR3 coding sequence is TGTGCCAGTAGCGACAGATATGGCTACACCTTC. Drawing the rest from reference TRBV19 and TRBJ1-2, the complete variable domain is DGGITQSPKYLFRKEGQNVTLSCEQNLNHDAMYWYRQDPGQGLRLIYYSQIVNDFQKGDIAEGYSVSREKKESFPLTVTSAQKNPTAFYLCASSDRYGYTFGSGTRLTVV.

This sequence joins TRBV2 and TRBJ1-2; possible D gene TRBD1, 6 bases. V lost 6 bases and J lost 7, with 18 bases in between. CDR1 is SNHLY and CDR2 is FYNNEI in the germline V gene. This CDR3 contains 14 residues. The CDR3 nucleotides are TGTGCCAGCAGGGGTACAGGGTGGGCTTTTGGCTACACCTTC. Translation: CASRGTGWAFGYTF.